This note documents a single TCR beta chain sequence. The CDR3 does not end in the conserved phenylalanine or tryptophan, so this is likely a read error. This record belongs to a study of CDR3 diversity in severe acne. The CDR3 is 13 amino acids. Looked up from germline, CDR1 is SNHLY and CDR2 is FYNNEI. V shed 7 bases and J 7 bases; nucleotides not matched to a gene: 3. MiXCR, run by TCRdb on the PCR reads, gives a single entry per CDR3 protein. The sample gives around 83,000 distinct CDR3 sequences, under 55% of which show up once; 11% is in the top ten. The sequenced material came from blood. The TCR comes from a male donor with severe acne vulgaris. The chain carries TRBV2 and TRBJ2-4, with 11 nucleotides matching TRBD1. The CDR3 loop is CASKGTGGNIQYV. CDR3 bases: TGTGCCAGCAAGGGGACAGGGGGGAACATTCAGTACGTC.